Given below is one TCR beta chain in context. The sample belongs to a study of technical replicates of blood from a few donors. Generated by immunoSEQ multiplex PCR, the TCRdb table keeps only in-frame clones and is missing some. In the table there are just under 85,000 clones, just over 90% of which are singletons. This CDR3 has 15 residues. V shed 4 bases and J 5 bases; nucleotides not matched to a gene: 7. Germline V gene data show CDR1 as MDHEN and CDR2 as SYDVKM. This sequence joins TRBV28 and TRBJ2-7, with 11 bases matching TRBD1. The TCR sequence derives from a human donor in good health. The sample comprised T cells isolated from PBMCs. The DNA for the CDR3 is TGTGCCAGCAGTTCCGGAGGGACAGGGGGGGACGAGCAGTACTTC. It is translated as CASSSGGTGGDEQYF. The whole variable domain, filled in from reference TRBV28 and TRBJ2-7, reads DVKVTQSSRYLVKRTGEKVFLECVQDMDHENMFWYRQDPGLGLRLIYFSYDVKMKEKGDIPEGYSVSREKKERFSLILESASTNQTSMYLCASSSGGTGGDEQYFGPGTRLTVT.